This T cell receptor (beta chain) emerged from a study of T cells in Graves' hyperthyroidism and ophthalmopathy. Study outcomes and limitations: Most thyroid-expanded clonotypes above 0.001 were also found in blood.

This clonotype was observed many times. Antigen: not known. The investigators amplified TCR beta CDR3 regions from RNA transcripts. Initially, a first-round RT-PCR of the TCR CDR3 employed the HTBI primer set. In TCRdb, the multiplex PCR reads were re-called with MiXCR into one record per CDR3 protein. The profile shows about 520,000 distinct CDR3 sequences, 20% to 25% of them singletons. What was sequenced was blood. The receptor comes from a man between 18 and 29 years old with Graves' hyperthyroidism.

The CDR3, as DNA: TGTGCCAGCAGTAACCGGGACAACTCCTACGAGCAGTACTTC. Amino acids: CASSNRDNSYEQYF. The chain combines TRBV6-5 with TRBJ2-7; TRBD1 is a possible D gene (6 bases). Germline-derived CDR1 and CDR2 are MNHEY and SVGAGI. The CDR3 sequence is 14 residues long. With 5 bases removed from V and 0 bases from J, the gap between germline ends came to 11 bases.